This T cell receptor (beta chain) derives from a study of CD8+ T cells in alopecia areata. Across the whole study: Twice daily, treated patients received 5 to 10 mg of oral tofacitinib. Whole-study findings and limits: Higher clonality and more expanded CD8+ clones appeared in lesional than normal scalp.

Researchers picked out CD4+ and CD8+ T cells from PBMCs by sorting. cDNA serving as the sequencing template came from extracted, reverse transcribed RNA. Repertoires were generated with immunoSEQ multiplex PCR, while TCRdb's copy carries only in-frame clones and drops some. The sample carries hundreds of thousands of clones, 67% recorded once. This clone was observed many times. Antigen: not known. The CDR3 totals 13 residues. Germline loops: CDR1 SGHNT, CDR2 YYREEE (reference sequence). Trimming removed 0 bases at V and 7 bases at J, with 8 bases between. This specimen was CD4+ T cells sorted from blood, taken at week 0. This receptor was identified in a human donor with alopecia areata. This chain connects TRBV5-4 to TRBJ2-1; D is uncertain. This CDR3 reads CASSLDTGNEQFF. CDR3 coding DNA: TGTGCCAGCAGCTTGGACACTGGGAATGAGCAGTTCTTC.